These 18 T cell receptor beta chains were sequenced from one sample in a study of CD8 T cells in Susac syndrome. cDNA came from approximately 0.5 to 1 ug RNA primed by random hexamers. Each CDR3 protein gets one entry after TCRdb re-called the immunoSEQ multiplex PCR reads with MiXCR. The repertoire holds more than 200,000 distinct CDR3 sequences, with 80% to 95% as singletons. Sequenced sample: CD8+ T cells from PBMCs. The receptors come from a human donor with multiple sclerosis.

In this sample, this clonotype turned up once. The chain couples TRBV30 to TRBJ1-1, with no clear D. The germline gives CDR1 GTSNPN, CDR2 SVGIG (reference sequence). Deletions cut 4 bases from V and 3 bases from J, with 15 bases between. This CDR3 spans 14 amino acids. In DNA, the CDR3 is TGTGCCTGGATAGATGGAGGGAGATACACTGAAGCTTTCTTT. Translated: CAWIDGGRYTEAFF.

CDR3 nucleotides: TGTGCCAGCAGAGCCACAGGCAACCCTTTCCACGAGCAGTACTTC. Protein product: CASRATGNPFHEQYF. The V gene is TRBV14, the J gene TRBJ2-7, with D maybe TRBD1 (5 bases). Per germline, CDR1 SGHDN and CDR2 FVKESK. The CDR3 totals 15 residues. The germline V and J ends were trimmed by 6 bases and 5 bases, with 20 bases remaining between them.

This chain's CDR3 is CASRPTGANEQFF. DNA of the CDR3: TGTGCCAGCAGGCCAACAGGGGCCAATGAGCAGTTCTTC. The chain combines TRBV9 with TRBJ2-1; 7 bases are a match to TRBD1. Germline lookup yields CDR1 SGDLS and CDR2 YYNGEE. The length of the CDR3 is 13 residues. V was clipped by 5 bases and J by 6 bases; unmatched bases: 5.

The chain joins TRBV27 to TRBJ2-7, with a tentative D call TRBD1 (6 bases). Germline CDR1 MNHEY, CDR2 SMNVEV (reference sequence). This CDR3 has 16 amino acids. Between the trimmed V and J ends, which lost 5 bases and 0 bases, there was a span of 17 bases. In DNA, the CDR3 is TGTGCCAGCAGTCCCCTCACAGGGTTACCCTCCTACGAGCAGTACTTC. This encodes CASSPLTGLPSYEQYF.

This clonotype was observed a single time. The chain employs TRBV15 and TRBJ2-2; possible D gene TRBD2, 7 bases. V lost 5 bases and J lost 5, with 15 bases in between. The CDR3 covers 15 residues. Germline CDR1 is LNHNV and CDR2 is YYDKDF (reference sequence). The CDR3 DNA reads TGTGCCACCAGCCTAGAGGGGGGGGAAACCGGGGAGCTGTTTTTT. This translates into CATSLEGGETGELFF.

This rearrangement joins TRBV4-3 to TRBJ2-1; 7 positions match TRBD2. The germline CDR1 and CDR2 sequences are LGHNA and YSLEER. The ends lost 3 bases at V and 0 bases at J; junction bases unmatched: 5. The length of the CDR3 is 16 residues. This CDR3 reads CASSHGSGNSYNEQFF. As DNA, the CDR3 is TGCGCCAGCAGCCATGGGAGCGGGAACTCCTACAATGAGCAGTTCTTC.

This chain links TRBV5-1 with TRBJ2-7; 7 positions agree with TRBD1. V gave up 4 bases and J gave up 5 bases; unmatched junction bases: 3. The CDR3 length is 12 residues. Germline V gene data show CDR1 as SGHRS and CDR2 as YFSETQ. In nucleotides, the CDR3 is TGCGCCAGCAGCGTTGACAGGGACGAGCAGTACTTC. Its translation is CASSVDRDEQYF.

This chain links TRBV6-2 or TRBV6-3 with TRBJ2-1, with D tentatively TRBD2 (5 bases). Germline V gene data show CDR1 as MNHEY and CDR2 as SVGEGT. The CDR3 length is 15 residues. The V end lost 6 bases, the J end lost 10 bases, and 22 bases lay between the germline ends. The CDR3, as DNA: TGTGCCAGCAGCCGCAAAAATCAACTAGTCTGGGAGCAGTTCTTC. The encoded protein is CASSRKNQLVWEQFF.

This chain connects TRBV7-9 to TRBJ2-7, with D unresolved. V shed 8 bases and J shed 1 base, with 15 bases lying between them. Germline CDR1 is SEHNR and CDR2 is FQNEAQ (reference sequence). The CDR3 runs to 14 residues. DNA for the CDR3: TGTGCCAGCGCATCCCCGACTTCTTCCTACGAGCAGTACTTC. Protein sequence: CASASPTSSYEQYF.

The chain combines TRBV29-1 with TRBJ2-2; 8 nucleotides match TRBD1. CDR1 SQVTM and CDR2 ANQGSEA come from the germline V gene. With 4 bases clipped from V and 1 base from J, the junction kept 11 bases outside the gene matches. The CDR3 has 17 residues. CDR3 protein: CSVVYGQGLMNTGELFF. CDR3 sequence (DNA): TGCAGCGTTGTATATGGACAGGGCTTGATGAACACCGGGGAGCTGTTTTTT.

The chain joins TRBV7-6 to TRBJ2-3; 10 bases are shared with TRBD1. CDR3 length: 15 amino acids. The germline V gene has CDR1 SGHVS and CDR2 FNYEAQ. With 5 bases clipped from V and 3 bases from J, the junction kept 5 bases outside the gene matches. In DNA form, the CDR3 reads TGTGCCAGCAGCGAGGGACAGGGGAGGACAGATACGCAGTATTTT. Translated: CASSEGQGRTDTQYF.

CDR3 DNA sequence: TGCGCCAGCAGCCACGTTCCGAGACTAGCGGACGGGACCGGGGAGCTGTTTTTT. Amino acids: CASSHVPRLADGTGELFF. This chain uses TRBV4-3 with TRBJ2-2, with TRBD2 identical over 9 bases. The CDR3 loop spans 18 amino acids. The germline V gene encodes CDR1 LGHNA and CDR2 YSLEER. Losses at the gene ends were 3 bases for V and 5 bases for J; bases not matched to a gene: 13.

The rearrangement uses TRBV29-1 and TRBJ2-6; perhaps D is TRBD1 or TRBD2 (5 bases each). V shed 4 bases and J shed 0 bases, with 13 bases lying between them. Per the germline V gene, CDR1 is SQVTM and CDR2 is ANQGSEA. The CDR3 sequence is 16 residues long. The CDR3 is CSVGDPSFSGANVLTF. CDR3 in DNA: TGCAGCGTTGGGGACCCTTCGTTCTCTGGGGCCAACGTCCTGACTTTC. Full variable domain (rest looked up from reference TRBV29-1 and TRBJ2-6): SAVISQKPSRDICQRGTSLTIQCQVDSQVTMMFWYRQQPGQSLTLIATANQGSEATYESGFVIDKFPISRPNLTFSTLTVSNMSPEDSSIYLCSVGDPSFSGANVLTFGAGSRLTVL.

This clonotype was picked up one time. The chain employs TRBV27 and TRBJ2-1; the match to TRBD2 covers 7 bases. Germline V gene lookup returns CDR1 MNHEY and CDR2 SMNVEV (reference sequence). The CDR3 spans 15 residues. After removal of 7 bases from V and 4 bases from J, the junction contained 10 bases not matched to a gene. The CDR3 nucleotides read TGTGCCAGCACCGCTGGGGGGGGACTATACAATGAGCAGTTCTTC. It codes for CASTAGGGLYNEQFF.

CDR3 nucleotide sequence: TGTGCCAGCAGTTCAGGGTCGGGAGACGGCTACACCTTC. It specifies CASSSGSGDGYTF. The rearrangement links TRBV27 to TRBJ1-2, with D possibly being TRBD1 (5 bases). CDR1 and CDR2 (germline): MNHEY, SMNVEV (reference sequence). This CDR3 is 13 amino acids long. V was clipped by 4 bases and J by 8 bases, with 14 bases between them.

This clonotype was observed once. The rearrangement joins TRBV12-3 or TRBV12-4 to TRBJ2-5; possible D gene TRBD1, 6 bases. Trimming left V 5 bases short and J 3 bases short, with 19 bases between. The CDR3 runs to 16 residues. CDR3 region: CASSPQNRAPEETQYF. The CDR3 DNA reads TGTGCCAGCAGTCCACAGAACAGGGCGCCGGAAGAGACCCAGTACTTC.

The chain joins TRBV27 to TRBJ1-5, with D unclear. CDR1 MNHEY and CDR2 SMNVEV come from the germline V gene (reference sequence). Trimming removed 3 bases from V and 4 bases from J, with 13 bases in between. The CDR3 is made up of 15 amino acids. Here the CDR3 reads CASSLALDNNQPQHF. CDR3 nucleotide sequence: TGTGCCAGCAGTTTGGCCCTCGACAATAATCAGCCCCAGCATTTT.

The gene calls are TRBV29-1 and TRBJ2-1; the D call may be TRBD1 or TRBD2 (5 bases each). The V end was cut by 6 bases, the J end by 10 bases, with 7 bases between. CDR1 is SQVTM and CDR2 is ANQGSEA in the germline V gene. The CDR3 length is 9 residues. The CDR3 spells CSVGTEQFF. As DNA, the CDR3 is TGCAGCGTCGGGACGGAGCAGTTCTTC.